Below are 5 T cell receptor beta chains sequenced from a single sample in a study of blood T cells in healthy people across ages. The authors ran a second PCR of 7 to 11 cycles using a sample-barcoded 5' primer and a J-beta primer mix. TCRdb passed the 5' RACE reads through MiXCR, listing each CDR3 protein once. The repertoire holds about 570,000 distinct CDR3 sequences, with roughly 28% as singletons. The sequenced sample was blood. Receptors originate from a woman aged 70 to 79 in good health.

This clonotype was observed a handful of times. One end of the junction does not line up with germline, which may come from a read error. The chain recombines TRBV12-3 or TRBV12-4 with TRBJ2-1; D gene unclear. This CDR3 has 15 residues. CDR3 in amino acids: CASRDQTLTLNEQSF. CDR3 nucleotides: TGTGCCAGCAGGGACCAGACTCTAACGTTGAATGAGCAGTCCTTC.

This clonotype came up a few times. This chain links TRBV7-2 with TRBJ2-1; D is possibly TRBD1 (5 bases). CDR1 is SGHTA, CDR2 FQGNSA, per germline. The CDR3 extends over 12 amino acids. V lost 4 bases to trimming and J lost 10 bases, with 11 bases between them. The CDR3 nucleotides read TGTGCCAGCAGCTCTCAGGGTGGAGAGCAGTTCTTC. It specifies CASSSQGGEQFF.

The chain has TRBV20-1 and TRBJ2-7; TRBD1 matches at 7 bases. CDR1 DFQATT and CDR2 SNEGSKA come from the germline V gene (reference sequence). There are 15 residues in the CDR3. Trimming took 3 bases from V and 0 from J; bases not matched to a gene: 8. The CDR3: CSARNPGQSSYEQYF. The CDR3 DNA is TGCAGTGCTAGGAACCCGGGACAGAGCTCCTACGAGCAGTACTTC.

This clonotype has a handful of counts. The CDR3 spells CATSTGQGHNEQFF. The CDR3 bases are TGCGCCACCTCCACGGGACAGGGGCACAATGAGCAGTTCTTC. V usage is TRBV5-1 and J usage is TRBJ2-5; the match to TRBD1 covers 10 bases. Gene TRBJ2-1 matches the end of the DNA better, so the J call may be wrong. CDR1 is SGHRS and CDR2 is YFSETQ in the germline V gene. This CDR3 comprises 14 residues.

There are many counts of this clonotype. The chain links TRBV9 to TRBJ2-7; D possibly matches TRBD1 or TRBD2 (7 bases each). The CDR3 loop spans 16 amino acids. Trimming shortened V by 5 bases and J by 1 base, and 19 bases separated the two germline ends. CDR1 SGDLS and CDR2 YYNGEE come from the germline V gene. CDR3: CASSHRGGFASYEQYF. The CDR3 coding sequence is TGTGCCAGCAGTCACAGGGGAGGGTTTGCTTCCTACGAGCAGTACTTC. The complete variable domain, with remaining parts taken from reference TRBV9 and TRBJ2-7, reads DSGVTQTPKHLITATGQRVTLRCSPRSGDLSVYWYQQSLDQGLQFLIQYYNGEERAKGNILERFSAQQFPDLHSELNLSSLELGDSALYFCASSHRGGFASYEQYFGPGTRLTVT.